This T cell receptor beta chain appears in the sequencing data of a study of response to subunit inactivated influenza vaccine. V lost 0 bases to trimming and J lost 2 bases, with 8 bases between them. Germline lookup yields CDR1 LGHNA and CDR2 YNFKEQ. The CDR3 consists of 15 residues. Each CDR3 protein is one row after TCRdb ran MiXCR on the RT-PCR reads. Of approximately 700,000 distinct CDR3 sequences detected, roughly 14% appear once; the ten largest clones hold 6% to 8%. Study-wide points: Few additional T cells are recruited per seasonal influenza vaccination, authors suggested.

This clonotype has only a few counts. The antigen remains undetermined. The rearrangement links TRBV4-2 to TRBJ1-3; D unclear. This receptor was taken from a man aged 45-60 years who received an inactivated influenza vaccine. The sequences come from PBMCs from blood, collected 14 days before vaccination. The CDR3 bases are TGTGCCAGCAGCCAAGAAGGTCCCCCTGGAAACACCATATATTTT. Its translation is CASSQEGPPGNTIYF.